The subject of this entry is one T cell receptor (beta chain). The method was immunoSEQ multiplex PCR; TCRdb's version includes in-frame clones alone and lacks a portion of them. The repertoire holds some 100,000 clones, around 80% seen once, with 0.95% to 1.2% in the top ten. This sample was included in a study of OX40 agonist ivuxolimab in advanced cancers. Study summary: Intravenous ivuxolimab at 0.01 to 10 mg/kg was given to patients every 2 weeks.

Blood specimens came from baseline, cycle 4 day 1, and cycle 7 day 1. CDR1 is SEHNR and CDR2 is FQNEAQ in the germline V gene (reference sequence). Trimming cost V 5 bases and J 4 bases, with 9 bases left between them. CDR3 length: 12 residues. This TCR came from an adult with an advanced solid tumor such as melanoma, head and neck, liver or kidney cancer. The specimen comprised CD4+ or CD8+ T cells sorted from blood, sampled in a trial of the OX40 agonist ivuxolimab. The chain is built from TRBV7-9 and TRBJ2-7, with D hard to call. DNA of the CDR3: TGTGCCAGCAGCCCCGCCCAATACGAGCAGTACTTC. The encoded protein is CASSPAQYEQYF.